Below are 17 T cell receptor beta chains sequenced from a single sample in a study of beta chain features in type 1 diabetes. Study-wide results and caveats: Shortening that was moderate but significant affected the TCRB CDR3s of Type 1 diabetes patients in all four CD4+ subsets.

Since all of the isolated RNA was reverse transcribed, expressed TCRB transcripts were what got sequenced. Clones were sequenced by immunoSEQ multiplex PCR, and TCRdb holds only the in-frame ones, with some missing. The repertoire holds around 690,000 clones, with around 11% as singletons. Their antigens are not known. The sample was naive CD4+ T cells from blood. These receptors were obtained from a man in his thirties or forties with type 1 diabetes.

The rearrangement joins TRBV7-9 to TRBJ2-7; no reliable D call. Germline V gene lookup returns CDR1 SEHNR and CDR2 FQNEAQ (reference sequence). The CDR3 runs to 11 residues. V lost 5 bases and J 7 bases, leaving 9 bases between the germline ends. CDR3 in amino acids: CASSVDSEQYF. The DNA of the CDR3 is TGTGCCAGCAGCGTAGACTCTGAGCAGTACTTC.

This clone has a handful of counts. Different DNA sequences within this sample yield the same CDR3. This chain connects TRBV7-2 to TRBJ2-7, with D possibly TRBD2 on 5 matching bases. Germline V gene lookup returns CDR1 SGHTA and CDR2 FQGNSA. This CDR3 region has 12 residues. Trimming shortened V by 0 bases and J by 6 bases, and 6 bases separated the two germline ends. The CDR3 region is CASSLARGEQYF. The CDR3 bases are TGTGCCAGCAGCTTAGCCCGGGGCGAGCAGTACTTC. Looking up the rest from reference TRBV7-2 and TRBJ2-7 gives the full variable domain: GAGVSQSPSNKVTEKGKDVELRCDPISGHTALYWYRQSLGQGLEFLIYFQGNSAPDKSGLPSDRFSAERTGGSVSTLTIQRTQQEDSAVYLCASSLARGEQYFGPGTRLTVT.

This clone appeared a few times. This chain joins TRBV6-5 and TRBJ1-3; the D is unclear. This CDR3 comprises 15 residues. Between the trimmed V and J ends, which lost 6 bases and 0 bases, there was a span of 12 bases. Per the germline V gene, CDR1 is MNHEY and CDR2 is SVGAGI. CDR3: CASSLFQDSGNTIYF. DNA for the CDR3: TGTGCCAGCAGCTTGTTTCAGGACTCTGGAAACACCATATATTTT.

The chain uses TRBV6-5 and TRBJ2-1, with D maybe TRBD1 (5 bases). This CDR3 spans 15 amino acids. Germline V gene lookup returns CDR1 MNHEY and CDR2 SVGAGI. The V and J ends lost 4 bases and 8 bases respectively, with 18 bases between them. Here the CDR3 DNA reads TGTGCCAGCAGTTCCCCCCTGGACAAGGGCCATGAGCAGTTCTTC. Protein sequence: CASSSPLDKGHEQFF.

In this sample, this clone turned up a few times. The V call is TRBV10-3, the J call TRBJ2-1, with 7 bases aligning to TRBD1. The CDR3 has 13 amino acids. V shed 5 bases and J 8 bases; nucleotides not matched to a gene: 6. The germline V gene has CDR1 ENHRY and CDR2 SYGVKD. The CDR3 loop reads CAISPDRDDEQFF. CDR3 nucleotide sequence: TGTGCCATCAGTCCCGACAGGGACGATGAGCAGTTCTTC.

This chain joins TRBV6-5 and TRBJ2-1; 10 bases match TRBD2. The CDR3 contains 15 residues. The germline gives CDR1 MNHEY, CDR2 SVGAGI. V lost 7 bases and J lost 4; bases outside the gene matches: 7. This chain's CDR3 is CASTTSSGGYNEQFF. The DNA for the CDR3 is TGTGCCAGCACTACCTCTAGCGGGGGATACAATGAGCAGTTCTTC.

This clone was counted between two and nine times. This chain joins TRBV5-1 and TRBJ1-5; TRBD1 agrees at 7 bases. Germline-derived CDR1 and CDR2 are SGHRS and YFSETQ. This CDR3 comprises 15 residues. The V gene end was trimmed by 0 bases and the J gene end by 5 bases; junction bases not matched to a gene: 5. CDR3 sequence (DNA): TGCGCCAGCAGCTTGGTAACAGGGGCAGATCAGCCCCAGCATTTT. Its protein product is CASSLVTGADQPQHF.

This sequence joins TRBV29-1 and TRBJ2-2; 9 bases are a match to TRBD1. There are 15 residues in the CDR3. J lost 3 bases, V lost 2 bases, and 4 bases had no gene match. Germline CDR1 is SQVTM and CDR2 is ANQGSEA. CDR3 DNA: TGCAGCGTTGAACGGACAGGGGATTACACCGGGGAGCTGTTTTTT. Translated, it gives CSVERTGDYTGELFF.

The chain carries TRBV30 and TRBJ2-5; D is uncertain. From germline, CDR1 is GTSNPN and CDR2 SVGIG (reference sequence). CDR3 length: 13 amino acids. V lost 5 bases and J lost 2, with 12 bases in between. This CDR3 is CAWSEARQETQYF. The CDR3 DNA is TGTGCCTGGTCTGAGGCTAGGCAAGAGACCCAGTACTTC.

This CDR3 reads CASSPGGERSQPQHF. The CDR3 DNA is TGTGCCAGCTCACCAGGAGGGGAACGCAGTCAGCCCCAGCATTTT. V is TRBV18 and J is TRBJ1-5; D is perhaps TRBD1 (5 bases). The CDR3 covers 15 residues. The V end was cut by 2 bases, the J end by 6 bases, with 14 bases between. Germline lookup yields CDR1 KGHSH and CDR2 LQKENI.

This clone was detected a few times. The chain recombines TRBV11-2 with TRBJ2-3; unclear D gene. The CDR3 has 13 amino acids. V lost 3 bases, J lost 2 bases, and 6 bases lay in between. CDR1 SGHAT and CDR2 FQNNGV come from the germline V gene. The CDR3 sequence is CASSFQVTDTQYF. The CDR3 nucleotides read TGTGCCAGCAGCTTTCAAGTCACAGATACGCAGTATTTT.

This clone was seen only a few times. The chain has TRBV27 and TRBJ2-5; perhaps TRBD2 as D (6 bases). This CDR3 spans 15 amino acids. Per the germline V gene, CDR1 is MNHEY and CDR2 is SMNVEV (reference sequence). Between the trimmed V and J ends, which lost 4 bases and 0 bases, there was a span of 12 bases. CDR3 residues: CASSSGLTYQETQYF. The CDR3 DNA is TGTGCCAGCAGTTCGGGACTCACGTACCAAGAGACCCAGTACTTC.

V gene TRBV5-1 combines with J gene TRBJ2-5; D is possibly TRBD1 or TRBD2 (6 bases each). The CDR3 covers 15 residues. In germline, CDR1 is SGHRS, CDR2 YFSETQ. The germline V and J ends were trimmed by 6 bases and 0 bases, with 15 bases remaining between them. In DNA form, the CDR3 reads TGCGCCAGCAACCCGGGGGCGGTGAACCAAGAGACCCAGTACTTC. Protein sequence: CASNPGAVNQETQYF.

The chain links TRBV7-9 to TRBJ2-2, with 7 bases matching TRBD2. V shed 5 bases, J shed 2 bases, and the junction held 11 bases outside the gene matches. Per germline, CDR1 SEHNR and CDR2 FQNEAQ (reference sequence). This CDR3 comprises 17 residues. CDR3 in amino acids: CASSVPPGGANTGELFF. For the CDR3, the DNA is TGTGCCAGCAGCGTACCACCGGGGGGAGCTAACACCGGGGAGCTGTTTTTT.

This clone showed up just a few times. The rearrangement uses TRBV10-3 and TRBJ2-4, with 10 bases that match TRBD1. This CDR3 comprises 15 residues. The J segment lost 9 bases and the V segment lost 2 bases, leaving 7 bases of the junction unmatched. CDR1 and CDR2 (germline): ENHRY, SYGVKD. The CDR3 DNA sequence: TGTGCCATCAGTGAGGGGACAGGGGAAAGGGGCATTCAGTACTTC. Its protein product is CAISEGTGERGIQYF.

This clone showed up just a few times. The chain's CDR3 is CACWGPDTGELFF. The CDR3 bases are TGTGCTTGCTGGGGGCCTGACACCGGGGAGCTGTTTTTT. V usage is TRBV6-5 and J usage is TRBJ2-2, with TRBD1 as a possible D gene (6 bases). The CDR3 consists of 13 residues. The germline CDR1 and CDR2 sequences are MNHEY and SVGAGI.

The chain uses TRBV2 and TRBJ1-2; D unclear. Germline lookup yields CDR1 SNHLY and CDR2 FYNNEI. V was trimmed by 6 bases and J by 13 bases, leaving 9 bases between them. This CDR3 comprises 9 residues. The CDR3 nucleotides read TGTGCCAGCAGGGGAGTACTCACCTTC. It yields the protein CASRGVLTF.